This is a list of T cell receptor beta chains from one sample in a study of TIL therapy for anti-PD-1-resistant metastatic lung cancer. Generated by immunoSEQ multiplex PCR, the TCRdb table keeps only in-frame clones and is missing some. Found here are tens of thousands of clones, about two thirds of them singletons; the top ten hold about 6%. This specimen consisted of tumor tissue, obtained at baseline. The source of these receptors is a person aged 25-80 years with non-small cell lung cancer. CDR3s include the opening cysteine and the closing phenylalanine or tryptophan. Fields, in order: J gene, V gene, CDR3 protein.

TRBJ1-1 | TRBV19 | CASSIKPGGNTEAFF
TRBJ1-2 | TRBV4-3 | CASQPRWQGSYGYTF
TRBJ2-7 | TRBV18 | CASSPPGAPRDEQYF
TRBJ2-7 | TRBV5-8 | CASSSEKGARWYEQYF
TRBJ2-5 | TRBV10-1 | CASSRTSGVQETQYF
TRBJ1-4 | TRBV5-1 | CASRQGAGEKLFF
TRBJ1-3 | TRBV7-7 | CASSAGSTGNTIYF
- | TRBV5-4 | CASSLIREGLCEQYF
TRBJ1-1 | TRBV29-1 | CSVDRDLAGAFF
TRBJ2-2 | TRBV5-1 | CASSKRTGMNTGELFF
TRBJ1-1 | TRBV10-3 | CAILRQGSTEAFF
TRBJ1-1 | TRBV10-2 | CASRPNLGPTEAFF
TRBJ2-7 | TRBV27 | CASSIGGTMFGEQYF
TRBJ2-5 | TRBV13 | CASSQFTGSQETQYF
TRBJ2-2 | TRBV30 | CAWSESGKNTGELFF
TRBJ2-2 | TRBV7-2 | CASSLRTSVIPELFF
TRBJ2-1 | TRBV28 | CASTTSPIYEQFF
TRBJ2-5 | TRBV27 | CASSLLGVGETQYF
TRBJ2-7 | TRBV30 | CAWSSGRGYEQYF
TRBJ2-7 | TRBV9 | CASSVDVQGALEQYF
TRBJ2-7 | TRBV4-1 | CASSQVSWGGYEQYF
TRBJ2-7 | TRBV7-8 | CASSPSSGRAIYEQYF
TRBJ2-7 | TRBV2 | CASSVSGSPGEQYF
TRBJ2-3 | TRBV5-1 | CASSQAGHHRELQYF
TRBJ2-7 | TRBV7-7 | CASSLGQAHYYEQYF
TRBJ1-2 | TRBV11-2 | CASSQDINYGYTF
TRBJ2-4 | TRBV9 | CASPPGTAKNIQYF
TRBJ2-1 | TRBV29-1 | CSVEPLAMGHEQFF
TRBJ2-5 | TRBV7-2 | CASSPLPGQGRGSETQYF
TRBJ2-3 | TRBV7-9 | CASSLAGVGTDTQYF
TRBJ1-1 | TRBV5-1 | CASSPRTASNTEAFF
TRBJ1-5 | TRBV18 | CASSLGQGRQPQHF
TRBJ1-1 | TRBV5-1 | CASSTGAGTSGNTEAFF
TRBJ1-5 | TRBV7-9 | CASSLASSNQPQHF
TRBJ2-5 | TRBV6-1 | CASSGTVQETQYF
TRBJ1-1 | TRBV9 | CASRVGGSTTEAFF
TRBJ2-7 | TRBV9 | CASSVEGAGHYEQYF
TRBJ2-1 | TRBV29-1 | CSVEEGLGNTYNEQFF
TRBJ1-2 | TRBV11-2 | CASSRDRNYGYTF
TRBJ2-3 | TRBV5-1 | CASSLHRVGTDTQYF
TRBJ1-6 | TRBV6-1 | CASTGTHRSPLHF
TRBJ1-3 | TRBV27 | CASSPGLGRTIYF
TRBJ2-3 | TRBV29-1 | CSVEWRAGTDTQYF
TRBJ2-1 | TRBV30 | CAWSVAGSGLRRASEQFF
TRBJ2-5 | TRBV7-8 | CASSSTGAGGETQYF
TRBJ1-3 | TRBV2 | CASNPGFVGNTIYF
TRBJ2-2 | TRBV7-8 | CATTRSWNTGELFF
TRBJ2-1 | TRBV9 | CASSVVRLAGEQFF
TRBJ2-3 | TRBV11-3 | CASSLDTSRDTQYF
TRBJ1-1 | TRBV9 | CASSGTGGQSTEAFF
TRBJ2-1 | TRBV9 | CASSYPLAGRGVNEQFF
TRBJ2-7 | TRBV20-1 | CSQGGIYEQYF
TRBJ1-4 | TRBV4-3 | CASSLSWTVNEKLFF
TRBJ1-2 | TRBV6-5 | CASTPGHRYTF
TRBJ1-2 | TRBV30 | CAWRAGGETYGYTF
TRBJ1-6 | TRBV11-1 | CASSFGRSSYNSPLHF
TRBJ1-2 | TRBV28 | CASSPDRVKGYTF
TRBJ2-2 | TRBV7-9 | CASGSKGGPHLTGELFF
TRBJ1-2 | TRBV7-9 | CASSPRDGYGYTF
TRBJ2-7 | TRBV11-2 | CASSPDGLAGISYEQYF